The 21 T cell receptor beta chains below come from one sample, sequenced in a study of T cell repertoires in cytomegalovirus infection. TCRdb called the reads again in MiXCR, with one record for every CDR3 protein. The sample lists approximately 130,000 distinct CDR3 sequences; about 24% were seen once. These receptors have no identified antigens. The sample was PBMCs, sequenced either directly or after in vitro stimulation (not recorded which). These TCRs come from a human donor in good health (CMV status not recorded). Some clones in this sample may be carry-over from other donors' samples.

This chain's CDR3 is CASSMPTRNEQFF. CDR3 nucleotide sequence: TGTGCCAGCAGCATGCCGACTCGTAATGAGCAGTTCTTC. The chain links TRBV7-8 to TRBJ2-1; no firm D call. Germline V gene lookup returns CDR1 SGHVS and CDR2 FQNEAQ. With 5 bases removed from V and 7 bases from J, the gap between germline ends came to 12 bases. The CDR3 is 13 residues long.

The sample holds a few counts of this clonotype. A read error may explain this, as a much larger clone is one base away. CDR3 loop: CASSPGQGAGYVYTF. CDR3 sequence (DNA): TGTGCCAGCAGCCCCGGACAGGGGGCGGGCTATGTCTACACCTTC. This sequence joins TRBV7-1 and TRBJ1-2; 11 bases align to TRBD1. TRBV7-1 is placed among ORFs of uncertain function. The CDR3 is made up of 15 amino acids.

This clonotype came up a few times. The rearrangement uses TRBV12-3 or TRBV12-4 and TRBJ2-1, with D possibly being TRBD1 (7 bases). The CDR3 consists of 15 residues. Trimming shortened V by 5 bases and J by 0 bases, and 11 bases separated the two germline ends. The CDR3 sequence is CASSGRDSSYNEQFF. CDR3 bases: TGTGCCAGCAGTGGGCGGGACAGCTCCTACAATGAGCAGTTCTTC.

In DNA, the CDR3 is TGTGCCAGCAGCTTGCAGGGGACAGAGTTAACCTACGAGCAGTACGTC. This codes for CASSLQGTELTYEQYV. The rearrangement joins TRBV11-2 to TRBJ2-7; 7 bases agree with TRBD1. Germline assignment: CDR1 SGHAT and CDR2 FQNNGV. V lost 3 bases to trimming and J lost 2 bases; unmatched junction nucleotides: 10. The CDR3 has 16 amino acids.

This chain joins TRBV12-3 or TRBV12-4 and TRBJ1-1; tentative D call: TRBD1 (5 bases). This CDR3 contains 13 residues. Trimming pared 5 bases from V and 4 bases from J, leaving 11 bases between. Here the CDR3 DNA reads TGTGCCAGCAGTGCCAGGGAGAGCACTGAAGCTTTCTTT. It specifies CASSARESTEAFF.

The chain links TRBV7-2 to TRBJ2-1; no clear D. The CDR3 sequence is 14 residues long. V was shortened by 5 bases and J by 2 bases, with 10 bases between the two germline ends. Germline assignment: CDR1 SGHTA and CDR2 FQGNSA. CDR3 nucleotide sequence: TGTGCCAGCAGCCCCCCCGAGCCCTACAATGAGCAGTTCTTC. Translating it yields CASSPPEPYNEQFF.

The rearrangement uses TRBV6-2 or TRBV6-3 and TRBJ2-3; 8 nucleotides align to TRBD2. CDR1 is MNHEY, CDR2 SVGEGT, per germline. The CDR3 extends over 16 amino acids. V trimming: 6 bases; J trimming: 9 bases; junction bases outside the gene matches: 17. CDR3 region: CASRPGGTSGGGTQYF. In nucleotides, the CDR3 is TGTGCCAGCAGACCCGGTGGTACTAGCGGAGGTGGAACGCAGTATTTT.

This clonotype was detected ten times or more. The chain is built from TRBV7-8 and TRBJ1-1; 9 bases agree with TRBD1. This CDR3 region has 15 residues. Germline assignment: CDR1 SGHVS and CDR2 FQNEAQ. After removal of 4 bases from V and 6 bases from J, the junction contained 9 bases not matched to a gene. The CDR3 loop reads CASSWGTGLWAEAFF. The DNA of the CDR3 is TGTGCCAGCAGCTGGGGGACAGGGTTATGGGCTGAAGCTTTCTTT.

By share of the sample, this clonotype is medium-sized. The rearrangement links TRBV7-8 to TRBJ1-5; 7 bases align to TRBD1. J lost 6 bases, V lost 5 bases, and 10 bases had no gene match. This CDR3 spans 15 amino acids. CDR1 and CDR2 from the germline V gene are SGHVS and FQNEAQ. The CDR3 sequence: CASSALQGPSQPQHF. CDR3 DNA: TGTGCCAGCAGCGCCTTACAGGGGCCGAGTCAGCCCCAGCATTTT. The variable domain in full, completed from reference TRBV7-8 and TRBJ1-5, reads GAGVSQSPRYKVAKRGQDVALRCDPISGHVSLFWYQQALGQGPEFLTYFQNEAQLDKSGLPSDRFFAERPEGSVSTLKIQRTQQEDSAVYLCASSALQGPSQPQHFGDGTRLSIL.

As for this clonotype: One base away lies a much larger clone, so this may be a sequencing read error. This chain uses TRBV25-1 with TRBJ2-3, with a tentative D call TRBD2 (7 bases). The germline V gene has CDR1 MGHDK and CDR2 SYGVNS. The CDR3 runs 16 residues. The CDR3 loop is CTSSPFGGRDADTQYF. The CDR3 DNA sequence: TGTACCAGCAGCCCGTTCGGGGGGCGGGATGCAGATACGCAGTATTTT.

This clonotype was seen at least ten times. The chain joins TRBV12-3 or TRBV12-4 to TRBJ2-6; a possible D gene is TRBD1 (6 bases). The CDR3 sequence is 15 residues long. The ends were cut back, 2 bases at V and 4 bases at J, with 9 bases in the middle. CDR3 sequence: CASSLQGSGANVLTF. DNA for the CDR3: TGTGCCAGCAGTTTACAGGGGTCAGGGGCCAACGTCCTGACTTTC.

V and J are TRBV2 and TRBJ1-1; a possible D gene is TRBD1 (5 bases). In germline, CDR1 is SNHLY, CDR2 FYNNEI. The CDR3 has 16 amino acids. The V end was cut by 6 bases, the J end by 0 bases, with 17 bases between. CDR3 nucleotides: TGTGCCAGCAGGACAGATGACATCTACATGAACACTGAAGCTTTCTTT. It yields the protein CASRTDDIYMNTEAFF.

Only one count was recorded for this clonotype. The chain employs TRBV11-2 and TRBJ2-3; 7 nucleotides line up with TRBD2. CDR3 length: 13 residues. The germline CDR1 and CDR2 sequences are SGHAT and FQNNGV. V lost 5 bases, J lost 6 bases, and 5 bases stayed unmatched. CDR3 in amino acids: CASSRLREDTQYF. The CDR3 DNA reads TGTGCCAGCAGCCGACTGCGGGAGGATACGCAGTATTTT.

The chain links TRBV6-5 to TRBJ2-6; the match to TRBD1 covers 9 bases. The V gene end was trimmed by 1 base and the J gene end by 2 bases; junction bases not matched to a gene: 6. The CDR3 length is 18 residues. The germline CDR1 and CDR2 sequences are MNHEY and SVGAGI. The CDR3, as DNA: TGTGCCAGCAGTTACTTTGTACAGGGGGCGGCTGGGGCCAACGTCCTGACTTTC. Amino acids: CASSYFVQGAAGANVLTF.

This clonotype was found many times. The gene calls are TRBV6-2 or TRBV6-3 and TRBJ1-1; D call uncertain. The CDR3 is made up of 13 amino acids. Germline loops: CDR1 MNHEY, CDR2 SVGEGT. V lost 6 bases and J lost 8, with 16 bases in between. The CDR3 DNA follows: TGTGCCAGCAGGAACGATGGGCCGGGCGAAGCTTTCTTT. It translates to CASRNDGPGEAFF.

This clonotype has more than one count but fewer than ten. The J gene is TRBJ1-1, the V gene TRBV12-3 or TRBV12-4; no clear D. The CDR3 is 13 residues long. Trimming left V 4 bases short and J 1 base short, with 7 bases between. CDR3 sequence reads: CASSSQENTEAFF. The CDR3 nucleotides read TGTGCCAGCAGTTCTCAAGAGAACACTGAAGCTTTCTTT.

The V and J genes are TRBV5-4 and TRBJ2-1; 13 nucleotides line up with TRBD2. Germline assignment: CDR1 SGHNT and CDR2 YYREEE (reference sequence). Germline trimming cut 5 bases from V and 8 bases from J; bases unmatched to any gene: 10. The CDR3 sequence is 16 residues long. CDR3 DNA sequence: TGTGCCAGCAGAATTCAACTAGCGGGGGGGGGGGATGAGCAGTTCTTC. Amino acids: CASRIQLAGGGDEQFF.

This clonotype was seen at least ten times. The chain recombines TRBV7-8 with TRBJ2-7; D is uncertain. Germline V gene data show CDR1 as SGHVS and CDR2 as FQNEAQ. The V end was cut by 2 bases, the J end by 0 bases, with 11 bases between. There are 15 residues in the CDR3. CDR3 in amino acids: CASSLTASSSYEQYV. DNA for the CDR3: TGTGCCAGCAGCTTAACGGCGAGTAGCTCCTACGAGCAGTACGTC.

The chain recombines TRBV12-5 with TRBJ2-1, with 9 bases matching TRBD2. This CDR3 contains 16 residues. V was clipped by 0 bases and J by 4 bases; unmatched bases: 4. From germline, CDR1 is LGHNT and CDR2 FRNRAP. The CDR3 loop reads CASGLVLAGRYNEQFF. The CDR3 DNA reads as TGTGCTAGTGGTTTGGTACTAGCGGGTAGATACAATGAGCAGTTCTTC.

The rearrangement uses TRBV19 and TRBJ2-1; possible D gene TRBD2, 6 bases. V lost 5 bases, J lost 5 bases, and 16 bases lay in between. This CDR3 has 15 residues. The germline gives CDR1 LNHDA, CDR2 SQIVND (reference sequence). The CDR3 here is CASSVRRGQNNEQFF. The CDR3 nucleotides read TGTGCCAGTAGTGTACGGAGGGGTCAGAACAATGAGCAGTTCTTC.

CDR3 sequence reads: CASSEKTGEYQETQYF. CDR3 nucleotide sequence: TGTGCCAGCAGTGAAAAGACAGGAGAGTACCAAGAGACCCAGTACTTC. V gene TRBV25-1 combines with J gene TRBJ2-5; D is perhaps TRBD1 (6 bases). Trimming cost V 2 bases and J 0 bases, with 13 bases left between them. This CDR3 is 16 amino acids long. The germline V gene has CDR1 MGHDK and CDR2 SYGVNS.